These 20 T cell receptor beta chains originate from one sample sequenced in a study of blood T cell repertoires in COVID-19. This table comes from immunoSEQ multiplex PCR, and its TCRdb copy is limited to in-frame clones, with some not included. Of 90,000 to 120,000 clones detected, roughly 88% appear once; the ten largest clones hold roughly 2.5%. The source material was peripheral blood. These receptors originate from a human donor in a cohort sampled during active COVID-19.

The rearrangement links TRBV3-1 (or the pseudogene TRBV3-2) to TRBJ2-1, with 8 bases identical to TRBD2. Germline CDR1 reads LGHDT; CDR2 reads YNNKEL (reference sequence). The CDR3 is 14 residues long. Germline trimming cut 4 bases from V and 14 bases from J; bases unmatched to any gene: 13. This CDR3 reads CASSPSRAGELEFF. The CDR3 region has the DNA TGTGCCAGCAGCCCTTCTCGAGCGGGAGAATTGGAGTTCTTC.

This clone was observed a few times. The chain uses TRBV18 and TRBJ1-4, with a tentative D call TRBD1 (5 bases). The CDR3 is 13 residues long. Germline-derived CDR1 and CDR2 are KGHSH and LQKENI. V lost 3 bases and J 5 bases, leaving 7 bases between the germline ends. In DNA, the CDR3 is TGTGCCAGCTCACCCCAGGGAAATGAAAAACTGTTTTTT. Translated: CASSPQGNEKLFF.

The CDR3 bases are TGTGCCAGCAGCCCGCCAGCCTACGAGCAGTACTTC. This codes for CASSPPAYEQYF. The chain links TRBV11-2 to TRBJ2-7; no clear D gene. The V gene's germline CDR1 is SGHAT and CDR2 FQNNGV. V lost 5 bases to trimming and J lost 2 bases, with 7 bases between them. The CDR3 has 12 residues.

This clone came up once. For the CDR3, the DNA is TGTGCCAGCAGTAAAACAAAGTCGACCGGGGAGGGGAGCAATCAGCCCCAGCATTTT. Translating it yields CASSKTKSTGEGSNQPQHF. V and J are TRBV4-2 and TRBJ1-5, with D tentatively TRBD1 (5 bases). Trimming cost V 6 bases and J 1 base, with 25 bases left between them. CDR1 LGHNA and CDR2 YNFKEQ come from the germline V gene. The length of the CDR3 is 19 residues.

This rearrangement joins TRBV7-9 to TRBJ2-1; D is unresolved. CDR3 size: 14 residues. V lost 2 bases to trimming and J lost 0 bases, with 5 bases between them. CDR1 and CDR2 from the germline V gene are SEHNR and FQNEAQ (reference sequence). The CDR3 DNA reads TGTGCCAGCAGCTTACCCAGCTCCTACAATGAGCAGTTCTTC. It codes for CASSLPSSYNEQFF.

CDR3 nucleotides: TGTGCCAGCAGTTTAACCGGGACAGCAACCTACGAGCAGTACTTC. It translates to CASSLTGTATYEQYF. This chain joins TRBV27 and TRBJ2-7, with TRBD1 matching 7 bases. This CDR3 is 15 amino acids long. Germline CDR1 reads MNHEY; CDR2 reads SMNVEV (reference sequence). After removal of 2 bases from V and 2 bases from J, the junction contained 6 bases not matched to a gene.

This chain uses TRBV4-1 with TRBJ2-2; 9 nucleotides match TRBD2. This CDR3 region has 17 residues. Germline V gives CDR1 MGHRA, CDR2 YSYEKL. The J segment lost 4 bases and the V segment lost 4 bases, leaving 10 bases of the junction unmatched. CDR3 in DNA: TGCGCCAGCAGCCCCTCCGCGGGGGGGAAGAGCACCGGGGAGCTGTTTTTT. This translates into CASSPSAGGKSTGELFF.

This chain uses TRBV12-3 or TRBV12-4 with TRBJ1-1, with 7 positions matching TRBD1. The CDR3 totals 13 residues. Trimming cost V 6 bases and J 4 bases; bases outside gene matches: 5. The CDR3: CASSQGQSTEAFF. In DNA, the CDR3 is TGTGCCAGCAGCCAGGGACAGTCCACTGAAGCTTTCTTT.

The chain links TRBV19 to TRBJ1-2; D perhaps matches TRBD1 (6 bases). The germline CDR1 and CDR2 sequences are LNHDA and SQIVND (reference sequence). The CDR3 contains 14 residues. V shed 6 bases and J shed 2 bases, with 13 bases lying between them. Here the CDR3 reads CASRTGQSNYGYTF. CDR3 sequence (DNA): TGTGCCAGTAGAACCGGACAGAGCAACTATGGCTACACCTTC.

The V call is TRBV9, the J call TRBJ2-1; a weak D match, TRBD2 (7 bases). There are 14 residues in the CDR3. Deletions cut 4 bases from V and 6 bases from J, with 14 bases between. Germline V lookup: CDR1 SGDLS, CDR2 YYNGEE. The CDR3 region has the DNA TGTGCCAGCAGCTCCCCTGCGGGGGCCAATGAGCAGTTCTTC. This gives the protein CASSSPAGANEQFF.

The chain employs TRBV28 and TRBJ2-4; D unresolved. CDR1 is MDHEN and CDR2 is SYDVKM in the germline V gene. Between the trimmed V and J ends, which lost 5 bases and 0 bases, there was a span of 20 bases. The CDR3 covers 18 residues. In DNA, the CDR3 is TGTGCCAGCAGTCCCACTCTCTTGAGACTTCGAGCCAAAAACATTCAGTACTTC. It yields the protein CASSPTLLRLRAKNIQYF.

This clone has just one count. V gene TRBV28 combines with J gene TRBJ2-7; 9 bases are shared with TRBD2. J lost 1 base, V lost 3 bases, and 1 base had no gene match. From germline, CDR1 is MDHEN and CDR2 SYDVKM. The CDR3 spans 14 residues. CDR3 residues: CASSFSGGSYEQYF. As DNA, the CDR3 is TGTGCCAGCAGTTTTAGCGGGGGATCCTACGAGCAGTACTTC.

The J gene is TRBJ2-3, the V gene TRBV19; the D gene is possibly TRBD2 (5 bases). Trimming pared 10 bases from V and 3 bases from J, leaving 17 bases between. In germline, CDR1 is LNHDA, CDR2 SQIVND (reference sequence). This CDR3 has 14 amino acids. In nucleotides, the CDR3 is TGTGCCACCAAAAGGGAGTTAGGGACAGATACGCAGTATTTT. Amino acid sequence: CATKRELGTDTQYF.

This chain connects TRBV9 to TRBJ2-1; D gene uncertain. Trimming removed 0 bases from V and 4 bases from J, with 11 bases in between. The CDR3 has 15 residues. Germline CDR1 and CDR2: SGDLS and YYNGEE. The CDR3: CASSVGSSGYNEQFF. The DNA for the CDR3 is TGTGCCAGCAGCGTAGGCTCTTCGGGTTACAATGAGCAGTTCTTC.

The J gene is TRBJ1-1, the V gene TRBV6-6; D gene uncertain. V shed 0 bases and J shed 5 bases, with 10 bases lying between them. Per germline, CDR1 MNHNY and CDR2 SVGAGI (reference sequence). This CDR3 comprises 14 residues. CDR3 sequence reads: CASSYSGSGTEAFF. CDR3 nucleotides: TGTGCCAGCAGTTACTCTGGGTCGGGGACTGAAGCTTTCTTT.

The rearrangement uses TRBV4-1 and TRBJ2-7; TRBD2 matches 10 bases. This CDR3 is 14 amino acids long. The germline V gene encodes CDR1 MGHRA and CDR2 YSYEKL. The J segment lost 0 bases and the V segment lost 6 bases, leaving 2 bases of the junction unmatched. The CDR3 reads CASSPSGSSYEQYF. Written as DNA, the CDR3 is TGCGCCAGCAGTCCTAGCGGGAGCTCCTACGAGCAGTACTTC.

The rearrangement links TRBV7-6 to TRBJ1-3; tentative D call: TRBD1 (5 bases). Per germline, CDR1 SGHVS and CDR2 FNYEAQ. The CDR3 runs to 18 residues. Trimming stripped 5 bases from V and 0 bases from J, with 20 bases between. The CDR3 sequence is CASSPGGAAQYSGNTIYF. CDR3 in DNA: TGTGCCAGCAGCCCCGGCGGGGCGGCGCAGTACTCTGGAAACACCATATATTTT.

The J gene is TRBJ1-2, the V gene TRBV28, with D perhaps matching TRBD1 (6 bases). V was trimmed by 4 bases and J by 4 bases, leaving 16 bases between them. Per the germline V gene, CDR1 is MDHEN and CDR2 is SYDVKM. The CDR3 extends over 15 amino acids. CDR3 loop: CASSSGGLSLYGYTF. CDR3 DNA: TGTGCCAGCAGTTCGGGGGGCCTTTCCCTCTATGGCTACACCTTC.

The rearrangement uses TRBV7-9 and TRBJ2-1; 12 bases are shared with TRBD2. The CDR3 is 15 residues long. With 1 base clipped from V and 10 bases from J, the junction kept 5 bases outside the gene matches. Germline assignment: CDR1 SEHNR and CDR2 FQNEAQ (reference sequence). CDR3 amino acids: CASSLVLAGGDEQFF. CDR3 bases: TGTGCCAGCAGCTTAGTGCTAGCGGGAGGGGACGAGCAGTTCTTC. Using reference TRBV7-9 and TRBJ2-1 for the parts outside the CDR3, the full variable domain is DTGVSQNPRHKITKRGQNVTFRCDPISEHNRLYWYRQTLGQGPEFLTYFQNEAQLEKSRLLSDRFSAERPKGSFSTLEIQRTEQGDSAMYLCASSLVLAGGDEQFFGPGTRLTVL.

This chain connects TRBV12-3 or TRBV12-4 to TRBJ1-2, with D possibly being TRBD1 (6 bases). Trimming left V 3 bases short and J 4 bases short, with 9 bases between. The CDR3 is 13 residues long. DNA for the CDR3: TGTGCCAGCAGTTTTCAGGGGACCTATGGCTACACCTTC. This encodes CASSFQGTYGYTF.